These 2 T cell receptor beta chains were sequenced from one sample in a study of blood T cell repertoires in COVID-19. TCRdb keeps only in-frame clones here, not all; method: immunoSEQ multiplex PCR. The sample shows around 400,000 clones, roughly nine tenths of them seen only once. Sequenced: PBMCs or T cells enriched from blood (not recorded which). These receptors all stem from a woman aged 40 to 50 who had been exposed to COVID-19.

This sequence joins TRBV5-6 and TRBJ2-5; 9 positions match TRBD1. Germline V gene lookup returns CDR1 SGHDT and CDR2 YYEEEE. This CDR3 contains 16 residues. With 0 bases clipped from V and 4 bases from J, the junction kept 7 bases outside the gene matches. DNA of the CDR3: TGTGCCAGCAGCTTGGAGGGACAGGGTTTTGGAGAGACCCAGTACTTC. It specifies CASSLEGQGFGETQYF.

CDR3 sequence reads: CASSPSTGWNQPQHF. CDR3 coding DNA: TGTGCCAGTAGCCCCTCGACAGGTTGGAATCAGCCCCAGCATTTT. The chain is built from TRBV19 and TRBJ1-5; TRBD1 might be the D (6 bases). The germline gives CDR1 LNHDA, CDR2 SQIVND (reference sequence). The V end lost 6 bases, the J end lost 4 bases, and 16 bases lay between the germline ends. The CDR3 consists of 15 residues.